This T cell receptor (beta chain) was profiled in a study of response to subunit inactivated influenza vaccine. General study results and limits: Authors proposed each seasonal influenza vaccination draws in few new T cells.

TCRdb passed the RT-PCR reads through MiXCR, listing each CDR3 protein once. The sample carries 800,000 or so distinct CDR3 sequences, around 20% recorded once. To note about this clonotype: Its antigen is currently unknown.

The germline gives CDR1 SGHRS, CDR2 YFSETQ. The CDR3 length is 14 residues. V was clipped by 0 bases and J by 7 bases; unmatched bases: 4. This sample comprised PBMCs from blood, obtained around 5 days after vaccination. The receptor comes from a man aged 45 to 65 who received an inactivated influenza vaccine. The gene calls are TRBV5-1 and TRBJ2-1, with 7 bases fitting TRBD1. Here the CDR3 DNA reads TGCGCCAGCAGCTTGGGACAGGGACCGAATGAGCAGTTCTTC. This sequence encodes CASSLGQGPNEQFF. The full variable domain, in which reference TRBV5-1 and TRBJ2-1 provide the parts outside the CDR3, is KAGVTQTPRYLIKTRGQQVTLSCSPISGHRSVSWYQQTPGQGLQFLFEYFSETQRNKGNFPGRFSGRQFSNSRSEMNVSTLELGDSALYLCASSLGQGPNEQFFGPGTRLTVL.